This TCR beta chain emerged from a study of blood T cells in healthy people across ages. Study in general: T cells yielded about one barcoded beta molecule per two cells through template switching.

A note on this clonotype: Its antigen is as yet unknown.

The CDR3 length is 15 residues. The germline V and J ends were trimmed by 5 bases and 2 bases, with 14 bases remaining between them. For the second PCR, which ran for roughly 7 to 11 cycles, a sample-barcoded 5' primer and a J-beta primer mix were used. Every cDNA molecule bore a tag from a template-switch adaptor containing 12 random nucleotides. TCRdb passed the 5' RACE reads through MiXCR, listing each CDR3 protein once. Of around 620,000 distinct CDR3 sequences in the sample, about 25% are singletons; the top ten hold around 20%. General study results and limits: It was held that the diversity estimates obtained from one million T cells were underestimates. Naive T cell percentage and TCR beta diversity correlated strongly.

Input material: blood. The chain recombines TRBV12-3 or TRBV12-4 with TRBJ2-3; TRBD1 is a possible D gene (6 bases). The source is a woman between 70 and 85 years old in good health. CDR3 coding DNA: TGTGCCAGCAGTCCCCAGGGGCTTGACACAGATACGCAGTATTTT. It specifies CASSPQGLDTDTQYF.